The rows below give T cell receptor beta chains drawn from one sample of a study of blood T cell repertoires in COVID-19. Profiled with immunoSEQ multiplex PCR; TCRdb holds only in-frame clones, not every one. The sample contains under 400,000 clones, about 90% of which appear only once. Input material: peripheral blood. These receptors were obtained from a woman in her thirties with COVID-19, enrolled during active disease. Each CDR3 is given with its conserved first and last residue. D genes are given only for firm matches. Not every row has a clone size; where given, it reads once, few, many or a size class.

clone size: -
J gene: TRBJ1-1
D gene: -
V gene: TRBV15
CDR3 protein: CATSRDQQGLGEAFF
CDR3 DNA: TGTGCCACCAGCAGAGATCAACAGGGTTTGGGGGAAGCTTTCTTT

clone size: -
J gene: TRBJ2-1
D gene: TRBD2
V gene: TRBV11-3
CDR3 protein: CASSLGGLAGASYNEQFF
CDR3 DNA: TGTGCCAGCAGCTTGGGGGGACTAGCGGGAGCCTCCTACAATGAGCAGTTCTTC

clone size: few
J gene: TRBJ2-2
D gene: -
V gene: TRBV2
CDR3 protein: CASRQAGTGELFF
CDR3 DNA: TGTGCCAGTAGACAGGCTGGCACCGGGGAGCTGTTTTTT

clone size: -
J gene: TRBJ2-2
D gene: -
V gene: TRBV27
CDR3 protein: CASSRRVFVARVSDTGELFF
CDR3 DNA: TGTGCCAGCAGTCGAAGGGTGTTCGTAGCCAGGGTATCGGACACCGGGGAGCTGTTTTTT

clone size: -
J gene: TRBJ2-7
D gene: -
V gene: TRBV15
CDR3 protein: CATSRDGLSSYEQYF
CDR3 DNA: TGTGCCACCAGCAGAGATGGCCTCAGCTCCTACGAGCAGTACTTC

clone size: -
J gene: TRBJ2-2
D gene: TRBD1
V gene: TRBV7-8
CDR3 protein: CASSQDRADTGELFF
CDR3 DNA: TGTGCCAGCAGCCAAGACAGGGCTGACACCGGGGAGCTGTTTTTT

clone size: -
J gene: TRBJ2-7
D gene: TRBD2
V gene: TRBV10-2
CDR3 protein: CASRLQREHEQYF
CDR3 DNA: TGCGCCAGCAGACTGCAGCGGGAGCACGAGCAGTACTTC

clone size: -
J gene: TRBJ1-1
D gene: -
V gene: TRBV25-1
CDR3 protein: CASSEKGGKIEAFF
CDR3 DNA: TGTGCCAGCAGTGAGAAGGGGGGGAAGATTGAAGCTTTCTTT

clone size: -
J gene: TRBJ1-2
D gene: TRBD1
V gene: TRBV7-2
CDR3 protein: CASSSYRGSGVGYTF
CDR3 DNA: TGTGCCAGCAGCTCCTACAGGGGGAGCGGAGTTGGCTACACCTTC

clone size: -
J gene: TRBJ1-5
D gene: -
V gene: TRBV6-1
CDR3 protein: CASSEVYGQPQHF
CDR3 DNA: TGTGCCAGCAGTGAGGTTTACGGGCAGCCCCAGCATTTT

clone size: -
J gene: TRBJ1-1
D gene: -
V gene: TRBV5-1
CDR3 protein: CASSLVFRGKTEAFF
CDR3 DNA: TGCGCCAGCAGCTTGGTTTTCAGGGGAAAGACTGAAGCTTTCTTT

clone size: -
J gene: TRBJ2-3
D gene: TRBD2
V gene: TRBV18
CDR3 protein: CASSLRLAAPGEDTQYF
CDR3 DNA: TGTGCCAGCTCATTACGACTAGCGGCCCCGGGGGAGGATACGCAGTATTTT

clone size: -
J gene: TRBJ2-3
D gene: TRBD2
V gene: TRBV5-1
CDR3 protein: CASSLGSGATDTQYF
CDR3 DNA: TGCGCCAGCAGCTTGGGTAGCGGGGCCACAGATACGCAGTATTTT

clone size: -
J gene: TRBJ1-2
D gene: -
V gene: TRBV6-1
CDR3 protein: CASSERAVQGSNYGYTF
CDR3 DNA: TGTGCCAGCAGTGAACGGGCGGTGCAGGGCTCTAACTATGGCTACACCTTC

clone size: -
J gene: TRBJ1-1
D gene: -
V gene: TRBV5-4
CDR3 protein: CASSLYGWYRNTEAFF
CDR3 DNA: TGTGCCAGCAGCTTGTATGGGTGGTACAGGAACACTGAAGCTTTCTTT

clone size: few
J gene: TRBJ2-7
D gene: -
V gene: TRBV15
CDR3 protein: CATSRSGLDYEQYF
CDR3 DNA: TGTGCCACCAGCAGATCGGGATTAGACTACGAGCAGTACTTC

clone size: -
J gene: TRBJ2-2
D gene: TRBD2
V gene: TRBV7-6
CDR3 protein: CASSLGLAGEIGELFF
CDR3 DNA: TGTGCCAGCAGCTTAGGACTAGCGGGAGAGATCGGGGAGCTGTTTTTT

clone size: -
J gene: TRBJ2-7
D gene: -
V gene: TRBV13
CDR3 protein: CASSFTKYEQYF
CDR3 DNA: TGTGCCAGCAGCTTTACAAAGTACGAGCAGTACTTC

clone size: -
J gene: TRBJ1-1
D gene: -
V gene: TRBV6-4
CDR3 protein: CASSDFRGGNTEAFF
CDR3 DNA: TGTGCCAGCAGTGACTTTCGCGGGGGGAACACTGAAGCTTTCTTT

clone size: -
J gene: TRBJ1-2
D gene: -
V gene: TRBV14
CDR3 protein: CASSQARGGTSGYTF
CDR3 DNA: TGTGCCAGCAGCCAAGCTAGGGGTGGCACCTCTGGCTACACCTTC

clone size: -
J gene: TRBJ2-3
D gene: -
V gene: TRBV12-3/TRBV12-4
CDR3 protein: CASSWDSDTQYF
CDR3 DNA: TGTGCCAGCAGTTGGGACTCAGATACGCAGTATTTT

clone size: once
J gene: TRBJ1-5
D gene: -
V gene: TRBV28
CDR3 protein: CASSPSGGDSNQPQHF
CDR3 DNA: TGTGCCAGCAGTCCCTCGGGCGGGGATAGCAATCAGCCCCAGCATTTT

clone size: -
J gene: TRBJ2-2
D gene: TRBD2
V gene: TRBV28
CDR3 protein: CASRHSGDTGELFF
CDR3 DNA: TGTGCCAGCAGGCACAGCGGGGACACCGGGGAGCTGTTTTTT

clone size: -
J gene: TRBJ1-5
D gene: TRBD1
V gene: TRBV16
CDR3 protein: CASSQPGQGYQPQHF
CDR3 DNA: TGTGCCAGCAGCCAACCGGGACAGGGCTATCAGCCCCAGCATTTT

clone size: -
J gene: TRBJ2-5
D gene: -
V gene: TRBV30
CDR3 protein: CAWEGGLQETQYF
CDR3 DNA: TGTGCCTGGGAGGGCGGGCTACAAGAGACCCAGTACTTC

clone size: -
J gene: TRBJ2-7
D gene: -
V gene: TRBV5-1
CDR3 protein: CASSLEDRSYEQYF
CDR3 DNA: TGCGCCAGCAGCCTGGAAGACAGGAGCTACGAGCAGTACTTC

clone size: -
J gene: TRBJ1-1
D gene: -
V gene: TRBV5-6
CDR3 protein: CASSLPGNTEAFF
CDR3 DNA: TGTGCCAGCAGCTTGCCGGGGAACACTGAAGCTTTCTTT

clone size: -
J gene: TRBJ2-6
D gene: -
V gene: TRBV3-1/TRBV3-2
CDR3 protein: CASSAETGFSGANVLTF
CDR3 DNA: TGTGCCAGCAGCGCGGAGACTGGCTTCTCTGGGGCCAACGTCCTGACTTTC

clone size: -
J gene: TRBJ1-2
D gene: -
V gene: TRBV4-1
CDR3 protein: CASSQVFGQLYGYTF
CDR3 DNA: TGCGCCAGCAGCCAAGTTTTTGGACAGCTCTATGGCTACACCTTC

clone size: -
J gene: TRBJ1-5
D gene: TRBD1
V gene: TRBV28
CDR3 protein: CASSTDRGAQPQHF
CDR3 DNA: TGTGCCAGCAGTACGGACAGGGGGGCTCAGCCCCAGCATTTT

clone size: -
J gene: TRBJ2-3
D gene: TRBD1
V gene: TRBV24-1
CDR3 protein: CATSDADRGSASTDTQYF
CDR3 DNA: TGTGCCACCAGTGATGCGGACAGGGGATCAGCTAGCACAGATACGCAGTATTTT

clone size: -
J gene: TRBJ1-2
D gene: -
V gene: TRBV11-2
CDR3 protein: CASSLDPPEYGYTF
CDR3 DNA: TGTGCCAGCAGCTTAGATCCCCCGGAGTATGGCTACACCTTC

clone size: -
J gene: TRBJ1-2
D gene: TRBD1
V gene: TRBV18
CDR3 protein: CASSQQGSYGYTF
CDR3 DNA: TGTGCCAGCTCACAACAGGGGTCCTATGGCTACACCTTC

clone size: -
J gene: TRBJ2-5
D gene: -
V gene: TRBV10-3
CDR3 protein: CAISEGRAGGQETQYF
CDR3 DNA: TGTGCCATCAGTGAGGGTAGGGCGGGCGGCCAAGAGACCCAGTACTTC

clone size: -
J gene: TRBJ1-6
D gene: TRBD1
V gene: TRBV5-6
CDR3 protein: CASSFRGQRNSPLHF
CDR3 DNA: TGTGCCAGCAGCTTCCGGGGACAGCGAAATTCACCCCTCCACTTT

clone size: -
J gene: TRBJ1-1
D gene: -
V gene: TRBV5-4
CDR3 protein: CASSFPGRGTEAFF
CDR3 DNA: TGTGCCAGCAGCTTCCCGGGGAGAGGGACTGAAGCTTTCTTT

clone size: -
J gene: TRBJ2-4
D gene: -
V gene: TRBV19
CDR3 protein: CASRRGAGGKNIQYF
CDR3 DNA: TGTGCCAGCCGAAGGGGAGCGGGCGGCAAAAACATTCAGTACTTC

clone size: -
J gene: TRBJ1-1
D gene: -
V gene: TRBV2
CDR3 protein: CASRQDSINTEAFF
CDR3 DNA: TGTGCCAGCAGACAAGACAGTATAAACACTGAAGCTTTCTTT

clone size: -
J gene: TRBJ1-2
D gene: TRBD1
V gene: TRBV19
CDR3 protein: CATRTPTGGWSYDYGYTF
CDR3 DNA: TGTGCCACCAGAACTCCGACAGGGGGTTGGAGTTATGACTATGGCTACACCTTC

clone size: -
J gene: TRBJ1-2
D gene: TRBD1
V gene: TRBV7-9
CDR3 protein: CASSLRTGRINYGYTF
CDR3 DNA: TGTGCCAGCAGCCTCCGGACAGGGAGAATTAACTATGGCTACACCTTC

clone size: -
J gene: TRBJ2-2
D gene: -
V gene: TRBV19
CDR3 protein: CASSIVSNTGELFF
CDR3 DNA: TGTGCCAGTAGTATAGTCTCCAACACCGGGGAGCTGTTTTTT

clone size: -
J gene: TRBJ1-1
D gene: -
V gene: TRBV18
CDR3 protein: CASSPPSGEAFF
CDR3 DNA: TGTGCCAGCTCACCACCGAGCGGGGAAGCTTTCTTT

clone size: once
J gene: TRBJ1-2
D gene: -
V gene: TRBV6-5
CDR3 protein: CASSSREDYGYTF
CDR3 DNA: TGTGCCAGCAGTAGCCGGGAAGATTATGGCTACACCTTC

clone size: -
J gene: TRBJ1-1
D gene: TRBD1
V gene: TRBV19
CDR3 protein: CASNDRGPMNTEAFF
CDR3 DNA: TGTGCCAGTAACGACAGGGGGCCCATGAACACTGAAGCTTTCTTT

clone size: -
J gene: TRBJ2-4
D gene: -
V gene: TRBV19
CDR3 protein: CASQDRQAGGKNIQYF
CDR3 DNA: TGTGCCAGCCAAGATCGCCAGGCGGGTGGCAAAAACATTCAGTACTTC

clone size: -
J gene: TRBJ1-2
D gene: -
V gene: TRBV10-3
CDR3 protein: CAISVQGTYGYTF
CDR3 DNA: TGTGCCATCAGTGTTCAGGGGACCTATGGCTACACCTTC

clone size: -
J gene: TRBJ1-2
D gene: TRBD1
V gene: TRBV25-1
CDR3 protein: CASSGMGQAGGYTF
CDR3 DNA: TGTGCCAGCAGCGGGATGGGACAGGCAGGGGGCTACACCTTC

clone size: -
J gene: TRBJ2-5
D gene: TRBD1
V gene: TRBV19
CDR3 protein: CASSPPGTGPETQYF
CDR3 DNA: TGTGCCAGTAGCCCCCCCGGGACAGGACCAGAGACCCAGTACTTC

clone size: -
J gene: TRBJ2-7
D gene: -
V gene: TRBV9
CDR3 protein: CASSRTRQVYEQYF
CDR3 DNA: TGTGCCAGCAGCCGCACCCGACAGGTTTACGAGCAGTACTTC

clone size: -
J gene: TRBJ1-1
D gene: -
V gene: TRBV25-1
CDR3 protein: CASSLNSYTEAFF
CDR3 DNA: TGTGCCAGCAGTCTGAACAGCTACACTGAAGCTTTCTTT

clone size: -
J gene: TRBJ2-7
D gene: -
V gene: TRBV2
CDR3 protein: CASSEQNYEQYF
CDR3 DNA: TGTGCCAGCAGTGAACAGAATTACGAGCAGTACTTC

clone size: -
J gene: TRBJ1-1
D gene: -
V gene: TRBV30
CDR3 protein: CAWSETRVTYTEAFF
CDR3 DNA: TGTGCCTGGAGTGAGACCAGGGTCACTTACACTGAAGCTTTCTTT

clone size: once
J gene: TRBJ2-1
D gene: TRBD2
V gene: TRBV9
CDR3 protein: CASSVQGTSNNEQFF
CDR3 DNA: TGTGCCAGCAGCGTTCAGGGGACTAGTAACAATGAGCAGTTCTTC

clone size: -
J gene: TRBJ1-3
D gene: -
V gene: TRBV10-1
CDR3 protein: CASTEGPSSGNTIYF
CDR3 DNA: TGCGCCAGCACGGAGGGCCCAAGCTCTGGAAACACCATATATTTT

clone size: once
J gene: TRBJ1-3
D gene: -
V gene: TRBV5-4
CDR3 protein: CASSLTGVGNTIYF
CDR3 DNA: TGTGCCAGCAGCTTAACAGGTGTAGGAAACACCATATATTTT